The source of this TCR beta chain is a study of OX40 agonist ivuxolimab in advanced cancers. Context from the whole study: The costimulatory receptor OX40 (CD134) was targeted by ivuxolimab, a fully human IgG2 agonistic monoclonal antibody. Intravenous ivuxolimab was administered to patients every 2 weeks at six dose levels: 0.01, 0.1, 0.3, 1.5, 3 and 10 mg/kg. Of the 50 or so patients in dose escalation, about 20 had hepatocellular carcinoma, some 15 had melanoma, 9 had renal cell carcinoma and 9 had head and neck cancer. In the dose-escalation cohort, nearly 85% of patients were male, and the mean age was approximately 60 years with a range of roughly 23 to 79. Patients were allowed to have had prior anti-PD-1, anti-PD-L1 or anti-CTLA-4 therapy, and approximately 43% of the dose-escalation patients had previously received checkpoint inhibitors. Partial responses were achieved by three dose-escalation patients, of whom one had hepatocellular carcinoma and two had cutaneous melanoma. The point of sequencing TCRbeta in the periphery was to test whether ivuxolimab changed TCR sequence diversity and drove clonal T-cell expansion. The paper covers the monotherapy dose-escalation part of the phase I ivuxolimab trial, which included N of about 50 patients. Beyond this particular receptor, the publication reports: In the 0.1-3.0 mg/kg groups, partial responders had among the lowest normalized peripheral clonal expansion, particularly in CD8+ T cells. After ivuxolimab, CD8+ T cells had more expanded clones than CD4+ T cells on average. The antigen specificity of the clonally expanded peripheral T cells was not determined. Low levels of normalized T-cell clonal expansion were also seen in some patients who did not respond. At doses of 0.1 to 3.0 mg/kg, clonal expansion of both CD4+ and CD8+ T cells in blood was seen between baseline and week 6.

Patients with a history of autoimmune disease or receiving systemic immunosuppression were excluded from the trial. Peripheral blood for TCR sequencing was collected from all dose cohorts at baseline, on cycle 4 day 1, and on cycle 7 day 1. The samples were taken from a phase I, first-in-human, multicenter, open-label dose-escalation trial of ivuxolimab. The trial enrolled adults with locally advanced or metastatic head and neck squamous cell, hepatocellular, melanoma or renal cell carcinoma. Before TCR sequencing, CD4+ and CD8+ T cells were separately sorted from peripheral blood. The germline V gene (reference sequence) specifies LNHDA as CDR1 and SQIVND as CDR2. There are 14 amino acids in the CDR3, from cysteine to phenylalanine inclusive. Of all the DNA, just the CDR3 is kept, 42 bases in frame from base 1. V drops 3 bases and J drops 8 bases, leaving 15 bases in between. To sequence the TCRbeta CDR3 region, genomic DNA was isolated from the sorted cells. TCRbeta CDR3 regions were sequenced using the immunoSEQ Assay. TCRdb limited this immuneACCESS table to in-frame rearrangements with V and J called. A share of clones is missing; checked studies link under half to unresolved V genes, and the rest is unexplained. The sample has 45,000 to 60,000 clones on record, 70% to 80% of them singletons. Around 2.5% of the sample comes from the top ten.

A word on this clone: Its binding antigen is unknown. The input lacks base qualities; no much larger clone sits a single base away.

Material: CD4+ or CD8+ T cells sorted from blood, obtained in a trial of the OX40 agonist ivuxolimab. This sequence was found in an adult with an advanced solid tumor such as melanoma, head and neck, liver or kidney cancer. The chain joins TRBV19 to TRBJ2-3; no D gene is confidently identified. CDR3 region: CASSIRTQWGTQYF. The nucleotide sequence reads as follows: TGTGCCAGTAGTATCAGGACCCAATGGGGTACGCAGTATTTT.